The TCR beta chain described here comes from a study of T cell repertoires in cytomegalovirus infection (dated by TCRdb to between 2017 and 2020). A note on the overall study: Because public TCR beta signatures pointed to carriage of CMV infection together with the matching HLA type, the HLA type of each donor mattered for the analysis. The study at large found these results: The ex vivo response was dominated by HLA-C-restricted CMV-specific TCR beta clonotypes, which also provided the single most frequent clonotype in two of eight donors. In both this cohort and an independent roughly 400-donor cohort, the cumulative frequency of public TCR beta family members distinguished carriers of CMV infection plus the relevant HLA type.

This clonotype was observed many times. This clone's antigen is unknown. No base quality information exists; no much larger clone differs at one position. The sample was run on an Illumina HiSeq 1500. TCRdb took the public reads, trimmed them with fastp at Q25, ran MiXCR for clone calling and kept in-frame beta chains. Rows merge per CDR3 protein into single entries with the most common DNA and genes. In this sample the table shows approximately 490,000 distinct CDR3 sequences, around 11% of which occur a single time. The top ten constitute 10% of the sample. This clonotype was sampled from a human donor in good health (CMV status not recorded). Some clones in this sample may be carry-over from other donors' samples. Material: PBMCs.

The DNA is as follows: TGTGCCAGCAGTTTTGACAACAGGGGAAGAGCCTATGGCTACACCTTC. This yields the protein CASSFDNRGRAYGYTF. This sequence uses TRBV12-3 or TRBV12-4 and TRBJ1-2, with 7 bases aligning to TRBD1. Taken from cysteine to phenylalanine, the CDR3 has 16 residues. This entry keeps only the CDR3 DNA: 48 bases, framed from base 1. Germline trimming: 3 bases from V, 4 bases from J; junction bases outside gene matches: 11.